This T cell receptor beta chain emerged from a study of cytomegalovirus exposure and HLA in healthy donors. Study-wide points: Later, an analysis showed that TCR beta chains associated with HLA were more clonally expanded than others that were equally common. Reports described diagnosis of cytomegalovirus status by the classifier as highly specific and sensitive. Investigators reported under 200 TCR beta chains as tied to cytomegalovirus.

It was with 60 Vbeta and 13 Jbeta primers that the PCR ran. TCRdb's table, derived via immunoSEQ multiplex PCR, lists solely in-frame clones and lacks some. The sample holds some 120,000 clones, over 6.5% seen once. This clone has more than one count but fewer than ten. Its cognate antigen is unknown. From germline, CDR1 is MDHEN and CDR2 SYDVKM. V shed 4 bases and J shed 7 bases, with 16 bases lying between them. The CDR3 runs 14 residues. The receptor comes from a woman aged 40 to 49 in good health and CMV-seropositive. The rearrangement joins TRBV28 to TRBJ1-1, with D possibly matching TRBD1 (5 bases). The sequenced material came from PBMCs. The DNA of the CDR3 is TGTGCCAGCAGTTCCCTAGGGGAATCAGGTGAAGCTTTCTTT. Translated, it gives CASSSLGESGEAFF.